This T cell receptor beta chain was identified during a study of blood T cell repertoires in COVID-19. As for the study in general: Whether acute or convalescent, the COVID-19 samples came from the United States, Italy and Spain. PBMCs, B-cell-depleted T cells, or T cells provided the cDNA or gDNA that made up the material.

In the original workflow: Estimates of nucleated cell counts were drawn from the amplification of reference gene primers. Repertoires were generated with immunoSEQ multiplex PCR, while TCRdb's copy carries only in-frame clones and drops some. The D gene and trimming were derived from the DNA, and the V and J assignments and clone size from that table. Of around 230,000 clones in the sample, approximately 85% were seen once. This receptor was taken from a woman aged 55-70 years with active or convalescent COVID-19. Sequenced: peripheral blood.

CDR3 sequence reads: CASLRDGIGNQPQHF. The CDR3 DNA sequence: TGTGCCAGCTTACGGGATGGTATCGGCAATCAGCCCCAGCATTTT. The chain combines TRBV2 with TRBJ1-5; D is unresolved. Trimming shortened V by 8 bases and J by 2 bases, and 16 bases separated the two germline ends. Looked up from germline, CDR1 is SNHLY and CDR2 is FYNNEI. The CDR3 totals 15 residues.